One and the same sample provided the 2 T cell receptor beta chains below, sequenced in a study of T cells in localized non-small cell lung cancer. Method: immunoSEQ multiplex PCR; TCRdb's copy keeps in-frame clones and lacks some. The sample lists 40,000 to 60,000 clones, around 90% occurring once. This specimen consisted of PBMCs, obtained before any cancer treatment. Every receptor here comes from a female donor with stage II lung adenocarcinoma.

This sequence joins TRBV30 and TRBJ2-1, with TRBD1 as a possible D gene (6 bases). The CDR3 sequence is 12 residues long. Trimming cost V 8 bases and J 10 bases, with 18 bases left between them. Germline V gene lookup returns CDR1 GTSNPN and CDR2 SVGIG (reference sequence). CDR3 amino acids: CARDTGEREQFF. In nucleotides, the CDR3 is TGTGCCCGGGACACCGGGGAACGGGAGCAGTTCTTC.

CDR3 residues: CASSLGTSKFYGYTF. CDR3 bases: TGCGCCAGCAGCTTGGGGACCTCGAAGTTCTATGGCTACACCTTC. The chain is built from TRBV5-1 and TRBJ1-2, with D unclear. This CDR3 is 15 amino acids long. Germline values: CDR1 SGHRS, CDR2 YFSETQ. V lost 0 bases to trimming and J lost 4 bases, with 13 bases between them.